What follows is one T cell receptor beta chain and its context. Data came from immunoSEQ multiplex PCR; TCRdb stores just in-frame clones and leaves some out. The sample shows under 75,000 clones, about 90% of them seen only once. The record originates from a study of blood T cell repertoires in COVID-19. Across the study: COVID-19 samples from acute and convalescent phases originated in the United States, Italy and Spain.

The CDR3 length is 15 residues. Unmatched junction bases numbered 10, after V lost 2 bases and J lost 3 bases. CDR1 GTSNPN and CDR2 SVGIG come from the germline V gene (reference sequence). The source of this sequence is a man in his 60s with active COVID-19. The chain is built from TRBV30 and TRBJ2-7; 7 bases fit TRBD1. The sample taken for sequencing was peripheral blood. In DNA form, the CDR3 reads TGTGCCTGGAGTTCATCGGGACAGCCTTTCTACGAGCAGTACTTC. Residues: CAWSSSGQPFYEQYF. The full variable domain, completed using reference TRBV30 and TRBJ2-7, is SQTIHQWPATLVQPVGSPLSLECTVEGTSNPNLYWYRQAAGRGLQLLFYSVGIGQISSEVPQNLSASRPQDRQFILSSKKLLLSDSGFYLCAWSSSGQPFYEQYFGPGTRLTVT.